This T cell receptor beta chain was recorded in a study of T-cell reconstitution after alpha-beta-depleted transplantation in children. Study outcomes and limitations: A year had passed since transplant, and T-cell counts and diversity by then came mostly from newly produced T cells.

This clonotype appeared many times. Antigen specificity is unknown. Unique molecular identifiers tagged the TCRbeta library. TCRdb redid the calling of the PCR reads with MiXCR, one entry per CDR3 protein. The sample consists of 750,000 to 950,000 distinct CDR3 sequences, less than 20% of them appearing once. Looked up from germline, CDR1 is KGHDR and CDR2 is SFDVKD. This CDR3 comprises 15 residues. Trimming took 1 base from V and 9 from J; bases not matched to a gene: 9. Sequencing used PBMCs, mostly from graft donor cells, obtained 360 days after TCRalphabeta/CD19-depleted stem cell transplant. The sequence came from a male patient younger than 18 who had a stem cell transplant for acute lymphoblastic leukemia, so the T cells may come from the graft donor. The chain is built from TRBV24-1 and TRBJ2-7, with 9 positions matching TRBD1. In DNA, the CDR3 is TGTGCCACCAGTGATTTTGGCCCGGGACAGGGTGGGCAGTACTTC. Its protein is CATSDFGPGQGGQYF.